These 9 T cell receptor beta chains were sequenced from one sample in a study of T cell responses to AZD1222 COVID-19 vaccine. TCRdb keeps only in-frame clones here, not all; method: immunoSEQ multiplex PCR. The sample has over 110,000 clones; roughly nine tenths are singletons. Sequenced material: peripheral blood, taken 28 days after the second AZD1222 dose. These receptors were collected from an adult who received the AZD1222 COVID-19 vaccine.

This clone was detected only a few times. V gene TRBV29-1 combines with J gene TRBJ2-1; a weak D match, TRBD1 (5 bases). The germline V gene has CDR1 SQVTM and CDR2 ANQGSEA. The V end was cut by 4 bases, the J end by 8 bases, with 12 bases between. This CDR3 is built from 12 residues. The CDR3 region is CSVGGRAYEQFF. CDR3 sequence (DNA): TGCAGCGTTGGGGGCAGGGCCTATGAGCAGTTCTTC.

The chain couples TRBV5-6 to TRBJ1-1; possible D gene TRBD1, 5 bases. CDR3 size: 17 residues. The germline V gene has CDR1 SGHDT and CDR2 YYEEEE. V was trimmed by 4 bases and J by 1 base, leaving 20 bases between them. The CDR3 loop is CASSLGHFQRGNTEAFF. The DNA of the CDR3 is TGTGCCAGCAGCCTCGGACATTTCCAAAGGGGGAACACTGAAGCTTTCTTT.

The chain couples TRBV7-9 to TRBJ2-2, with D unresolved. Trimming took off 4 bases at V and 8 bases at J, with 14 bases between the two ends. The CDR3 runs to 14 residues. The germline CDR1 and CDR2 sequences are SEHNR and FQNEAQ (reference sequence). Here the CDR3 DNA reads TGTGCCAGCAGCTCCCTAATGGCTCCGGGGGAGCTGTTTTTT. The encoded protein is CASSSLMAPGELFF.

The CDR3 reads CASREGIEQFF. The DNA for the CDR3 is TGTGCCAGCCGGGAGGGGATCGAGCAGTTCTTC. The genes are TRBV11-2 and TRBJ2-1; TRBD2 aligns across 8 bases. There are 11 residues in the CDR3. V was pared by 8 bases and J by 10 bases, with 4 bases of the junction left unmatched. Germline V lookup: CDR1 SGHAT, CDR2 FQNNGV.

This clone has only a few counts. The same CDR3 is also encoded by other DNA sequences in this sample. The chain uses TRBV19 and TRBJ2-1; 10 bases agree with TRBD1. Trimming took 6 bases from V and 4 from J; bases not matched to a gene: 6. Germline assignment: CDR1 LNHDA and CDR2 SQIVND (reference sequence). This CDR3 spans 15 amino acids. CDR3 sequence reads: CASSPDRGAYNEQFF. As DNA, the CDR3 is TGTGCCAGTAGCCCGGACAGGGGGGCGTACAATGAGCAGTTCTTC. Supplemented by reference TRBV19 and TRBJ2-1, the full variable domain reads DGGITQSPKYLFRKEGQNVTLSCEQNLNHDAMYWYRQDPGQGLRLIYYSQIVNDFQKGDIAEGYSVSREKKESFPLTVTSAQKNPTAFYLCASSPDRGAYNEQFFGPGTRLTVL.

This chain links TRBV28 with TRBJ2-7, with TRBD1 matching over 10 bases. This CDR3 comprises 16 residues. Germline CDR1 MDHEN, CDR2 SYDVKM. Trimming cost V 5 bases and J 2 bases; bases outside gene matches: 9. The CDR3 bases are TGTGCCAGCAGTCCCGCCGGGACAGGGGCCCCCTACGAGCAGTACTTC. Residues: CASSPAGTGAPYEQYF.

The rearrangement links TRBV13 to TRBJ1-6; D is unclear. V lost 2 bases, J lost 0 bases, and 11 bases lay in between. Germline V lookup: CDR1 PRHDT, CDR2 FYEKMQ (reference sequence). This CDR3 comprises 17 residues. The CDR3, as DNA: TGTGCCAGCAGCTTAAGAGAGGGCCTCTCCTATAATTCACCCCTCCACTTT. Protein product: CASSLREGLSYNSPLHF.

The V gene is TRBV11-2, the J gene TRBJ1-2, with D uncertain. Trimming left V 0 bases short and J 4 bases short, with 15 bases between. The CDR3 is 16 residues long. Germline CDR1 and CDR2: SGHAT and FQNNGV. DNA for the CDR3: TGTGCCAGCAGCTTAGATCCGGGAGGCGTCCCCTATGGCTACACCTTC. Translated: CASSLDPGGVPYGYTF.

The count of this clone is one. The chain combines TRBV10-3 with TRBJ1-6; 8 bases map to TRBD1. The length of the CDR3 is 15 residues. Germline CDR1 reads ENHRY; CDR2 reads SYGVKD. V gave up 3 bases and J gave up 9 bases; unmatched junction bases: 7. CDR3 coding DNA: TGTGCCATCAGTGATATGACAGGGGCGAGTTCACCCCTCCACTTT. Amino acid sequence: CAISDMTGASSPLHF.